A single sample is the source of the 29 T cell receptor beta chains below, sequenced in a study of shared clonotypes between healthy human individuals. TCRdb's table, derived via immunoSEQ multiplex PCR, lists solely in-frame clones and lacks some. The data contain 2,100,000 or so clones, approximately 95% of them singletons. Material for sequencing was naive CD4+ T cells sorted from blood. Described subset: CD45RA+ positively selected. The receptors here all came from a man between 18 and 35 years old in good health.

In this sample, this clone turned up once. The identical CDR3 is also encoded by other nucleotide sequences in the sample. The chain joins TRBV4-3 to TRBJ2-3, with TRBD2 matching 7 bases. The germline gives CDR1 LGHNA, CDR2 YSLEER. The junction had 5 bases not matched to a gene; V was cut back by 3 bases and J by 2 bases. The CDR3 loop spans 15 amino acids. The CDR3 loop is CASSHLAGDTDTQYF. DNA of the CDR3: TGCGCCAGCAGCCATCTCGCGGGGGACACAGATACGCAGTATTTT.

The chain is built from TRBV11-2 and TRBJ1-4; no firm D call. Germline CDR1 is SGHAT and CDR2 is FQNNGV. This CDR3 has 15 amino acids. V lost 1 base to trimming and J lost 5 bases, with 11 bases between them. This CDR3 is CASSLALGSNEKLFF. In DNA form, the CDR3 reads TGTGCCAGCAGCTTAGCACTCGGATCAAATGAAAAACTGTTTTTT.

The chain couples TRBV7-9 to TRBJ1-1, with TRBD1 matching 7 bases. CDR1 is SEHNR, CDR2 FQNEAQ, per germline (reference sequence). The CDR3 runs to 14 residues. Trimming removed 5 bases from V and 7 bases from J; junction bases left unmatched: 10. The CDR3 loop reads CASSQGDWGREAFF. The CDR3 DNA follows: TGTGCCAGCAGCCAGGGGGATTGGGGGCGTGAAGCTTTCTTT.

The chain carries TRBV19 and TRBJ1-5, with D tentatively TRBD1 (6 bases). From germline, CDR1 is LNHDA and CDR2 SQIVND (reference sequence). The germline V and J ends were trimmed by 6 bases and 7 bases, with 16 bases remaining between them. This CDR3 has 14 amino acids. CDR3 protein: CASSTKGVGQPQHF. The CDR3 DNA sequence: TGTGCCAGTAGCACCAAGGGGGTTGGGCAGCCCCAGCATTTT.

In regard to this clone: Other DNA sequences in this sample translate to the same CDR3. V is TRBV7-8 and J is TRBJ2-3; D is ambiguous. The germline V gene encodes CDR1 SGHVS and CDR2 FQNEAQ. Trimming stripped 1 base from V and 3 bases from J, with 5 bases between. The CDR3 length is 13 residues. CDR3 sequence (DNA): TGTGCCAGCAGCTTAGGGGGAACAGATACGCAGTATTTT. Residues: CASSLGGTDTQYF.

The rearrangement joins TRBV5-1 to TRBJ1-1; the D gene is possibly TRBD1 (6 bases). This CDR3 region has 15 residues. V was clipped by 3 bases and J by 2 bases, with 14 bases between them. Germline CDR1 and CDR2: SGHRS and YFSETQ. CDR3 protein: CASSSDRGGNTEAFF. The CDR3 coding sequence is TGCGCCAGCAGCTCTGACAGAGGGGGAAACACTGAAGCTTTCTTT. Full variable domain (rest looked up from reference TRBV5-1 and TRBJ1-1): KAGVTQTPRYLIKTRGQQVTLSCSPISGHRSVSWYQQTPGQGLQFLFEYFSETQRNKGNFPGRFSGRQFSNSRSEMNVSTLELGDSALYLCASSSDRGGNTEAFFGQGTRLTVV.

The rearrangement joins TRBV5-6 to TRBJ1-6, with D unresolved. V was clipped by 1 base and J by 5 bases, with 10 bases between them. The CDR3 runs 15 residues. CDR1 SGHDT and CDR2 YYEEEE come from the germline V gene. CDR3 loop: CASSLNQVNNSPLHF. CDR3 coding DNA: TGTGCCAGCAGCTTGAATCAGGTTAATAATTCACCCCTCCACTTT.

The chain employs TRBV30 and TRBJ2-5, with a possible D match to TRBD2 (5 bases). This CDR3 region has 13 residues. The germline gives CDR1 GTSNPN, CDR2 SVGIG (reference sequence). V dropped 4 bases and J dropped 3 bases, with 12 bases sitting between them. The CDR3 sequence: CAWIPGSEETQYF. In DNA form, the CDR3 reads TGTGCCTGGATCCCGGGTAGCGAAGAGACCCAGTACTTC.

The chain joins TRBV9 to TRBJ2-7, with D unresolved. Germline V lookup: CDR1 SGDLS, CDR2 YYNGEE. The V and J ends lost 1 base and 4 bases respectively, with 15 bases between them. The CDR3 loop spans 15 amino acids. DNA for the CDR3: TGTGCCAGCAGCGTAAGTTCCGCTCAGCGTTACGAGCAGTACTTC. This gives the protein CASSVSSAQRYEQYF.

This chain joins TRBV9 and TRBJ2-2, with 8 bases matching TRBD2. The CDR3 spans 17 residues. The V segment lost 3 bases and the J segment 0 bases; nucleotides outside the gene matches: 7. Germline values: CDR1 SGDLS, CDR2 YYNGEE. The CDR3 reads CASSAPGLEANTGELFF. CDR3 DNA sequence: TGTGCCAGCAGCGCACCGGGACTAGAGGCGAACACCGGGGAGCTGTTTTTT.

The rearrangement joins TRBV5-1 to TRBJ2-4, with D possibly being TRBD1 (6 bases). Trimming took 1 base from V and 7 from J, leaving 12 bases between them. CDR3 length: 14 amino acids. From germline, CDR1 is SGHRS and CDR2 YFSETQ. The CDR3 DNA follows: TGCGCCAGCAGCTTGACGGACAGTCGGAACATTCAGTACTTC. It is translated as CASSLTDSRNIQYF.

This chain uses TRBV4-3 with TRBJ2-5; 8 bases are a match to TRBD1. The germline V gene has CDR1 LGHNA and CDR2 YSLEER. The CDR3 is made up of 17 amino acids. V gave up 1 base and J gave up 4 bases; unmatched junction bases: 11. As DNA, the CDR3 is TGCGCCAGCAGCCAAGTTCGGCCCGGACAGGGCCGAGAGACCCAGTACTTC. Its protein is CASSQVRPGQGRETQYF.

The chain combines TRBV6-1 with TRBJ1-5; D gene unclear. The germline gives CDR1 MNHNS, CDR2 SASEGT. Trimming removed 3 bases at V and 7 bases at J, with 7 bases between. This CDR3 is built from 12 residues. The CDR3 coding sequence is TGTGCCAGCAGTGATAAGGGACAGCCCCAGCATTTT. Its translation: CASSDKGQPQHF.

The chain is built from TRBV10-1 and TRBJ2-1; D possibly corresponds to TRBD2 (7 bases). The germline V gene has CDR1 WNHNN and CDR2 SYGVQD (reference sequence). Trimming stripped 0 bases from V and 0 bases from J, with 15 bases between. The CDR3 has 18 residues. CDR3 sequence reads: CASSESGRGGSSYNEQFF. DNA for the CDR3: TGCGCCAGCAGTGAGTCTGGTAGGGGGGGGAGCTCCTACAATGAGCAGTTCTTC.

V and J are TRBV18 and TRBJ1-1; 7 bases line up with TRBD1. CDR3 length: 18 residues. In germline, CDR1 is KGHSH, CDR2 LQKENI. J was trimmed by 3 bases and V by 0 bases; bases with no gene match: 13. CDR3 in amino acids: CASSPPGGGGAGHTEAFF. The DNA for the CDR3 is TGTGCCAGCTCACCACCGGGCGGAGGGGGCGCGGGTCACACTGAAGCTTTCTTT.

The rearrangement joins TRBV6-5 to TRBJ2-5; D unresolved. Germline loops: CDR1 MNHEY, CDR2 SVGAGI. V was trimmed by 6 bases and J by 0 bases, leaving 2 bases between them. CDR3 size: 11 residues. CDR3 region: CASRYQETQYF. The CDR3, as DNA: TGTGCCAGCAGGTACCAAGAGACCCAGTACTTC.

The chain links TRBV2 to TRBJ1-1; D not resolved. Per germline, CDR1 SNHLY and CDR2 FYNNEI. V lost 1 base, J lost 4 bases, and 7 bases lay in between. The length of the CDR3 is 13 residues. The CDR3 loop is CASSEGLVTEAFF. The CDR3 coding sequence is TGTGCCAGCAGTGAAGGGTTGGTCACTGAAGCTTTCTTT.

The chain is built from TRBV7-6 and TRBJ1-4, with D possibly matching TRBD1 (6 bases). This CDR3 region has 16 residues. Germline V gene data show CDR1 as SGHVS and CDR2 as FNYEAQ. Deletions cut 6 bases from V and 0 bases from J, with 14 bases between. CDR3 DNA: TGTGCCAGCAGTTTGGGTGGACAGACAACTAATGAAAAACTGTTTTTT. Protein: CASSLGGQTTNEKLFF.

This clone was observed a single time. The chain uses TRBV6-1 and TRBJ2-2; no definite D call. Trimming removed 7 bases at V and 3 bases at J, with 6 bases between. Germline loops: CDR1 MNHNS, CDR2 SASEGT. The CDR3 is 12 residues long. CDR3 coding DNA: TGTGCCAGCACACTTCACACCGGGGAGCTGTTTTTT. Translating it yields CASTLHTGELFF.

The CDR3 region has the DNA TGCGCCAGCAGCCGATCCACGGGGTACCAAGAGACCCAGTACTTC. Translated, it gives CASSRSTGYQETQYF. This rearrangement joins TRBV5-1 to TRBJ2-5; D is perhaps TRBD2 (5 bases). Trimming took off 4 bases at V and 0 bases at J, with 13 bases between the two ends. Germline V CDR1 and CDR2: SGHRS, YFSETQ. The CDR3 loop spans 15 amino acids.

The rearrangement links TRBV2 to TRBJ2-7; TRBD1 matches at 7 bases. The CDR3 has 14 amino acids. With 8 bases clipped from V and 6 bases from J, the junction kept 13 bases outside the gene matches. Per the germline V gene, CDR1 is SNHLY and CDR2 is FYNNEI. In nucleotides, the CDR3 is TGTGCCAGCCGACCTAGGGGACAGACGATCGAGCAGTACTTC. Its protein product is CASRPRGQTIEQYF.

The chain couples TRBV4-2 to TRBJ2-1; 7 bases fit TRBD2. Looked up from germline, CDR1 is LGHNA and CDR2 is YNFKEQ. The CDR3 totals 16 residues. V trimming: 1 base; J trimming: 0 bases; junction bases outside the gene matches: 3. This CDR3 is CASSQARTSSYNEQFF. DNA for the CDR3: TGTGCCAGCAGCCAAGCGAGGACTAGCTCCTACAATGAGCAGTTCTTC.

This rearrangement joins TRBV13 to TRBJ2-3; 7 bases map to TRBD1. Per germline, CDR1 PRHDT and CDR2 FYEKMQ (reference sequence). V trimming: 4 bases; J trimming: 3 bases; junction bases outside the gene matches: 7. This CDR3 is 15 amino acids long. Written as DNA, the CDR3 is TGTGCCAGCAGCTCCCCAGGCAGGGGGACAGATACGCAGTATTTT. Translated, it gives CASSSPGRGTDTQYF.

The CDR3 sequence: CASSPGDRANEKLFF. CDR3 in DNA: TGTGCCAGCTCACCCGGGGACAGGGCTAATGAAAAACTGTTTTTT. This chain uses TRBV18 with TRBJ1-4; TRBD1 matches 9 bases. Germline loops: CDR1 KGHSH, CDR2 LQKENI. V dropped 3 bases and J dropped 3; count of bases not matched to a gene: 2. The CDR3 runs to 15 residues.

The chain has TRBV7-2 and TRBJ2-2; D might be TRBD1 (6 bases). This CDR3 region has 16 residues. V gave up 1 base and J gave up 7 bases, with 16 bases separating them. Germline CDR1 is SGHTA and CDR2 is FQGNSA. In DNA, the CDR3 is TGTGCCAGCAGCTTAGAAGTCTCAGGGGCGCGCGGGGAGCTGTTTTTT. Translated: CASSLEVSGARGELFF. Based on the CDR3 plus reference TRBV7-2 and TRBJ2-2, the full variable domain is GAGVSQSPSNKVTEKGKDVELRCDPISGHTALYWYRQSLGQGLEFLIYFQGNSAPDKSGLPSDRFSAERTGGSVSTLTIQRTQQEDSAVYLCASSLEVSGARGELFFGEGSRLTVL.

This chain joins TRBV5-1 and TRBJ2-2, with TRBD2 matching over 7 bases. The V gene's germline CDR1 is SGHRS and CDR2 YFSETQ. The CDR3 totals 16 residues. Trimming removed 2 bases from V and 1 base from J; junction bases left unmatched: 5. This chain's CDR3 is CASSLLVAGNTGELFF. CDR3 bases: TGCGCCAGCAGCTTACTCGTAGCGGGGAACACCGGGGAGCTGTTTTTT.

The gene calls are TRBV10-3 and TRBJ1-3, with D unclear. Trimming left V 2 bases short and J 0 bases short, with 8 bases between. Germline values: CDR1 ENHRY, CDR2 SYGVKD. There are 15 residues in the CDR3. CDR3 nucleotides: TGTGCCATCAGTGAGGGAGCCTTCTCTGGAAACACCATATATTTT. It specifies CAISEGAFSGNTIYF.

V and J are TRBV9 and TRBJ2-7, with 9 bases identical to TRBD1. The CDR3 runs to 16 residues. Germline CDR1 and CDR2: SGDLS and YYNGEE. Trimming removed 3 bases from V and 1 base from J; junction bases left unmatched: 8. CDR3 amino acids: CASSADRGTRSYEQYF. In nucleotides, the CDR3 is TGTGCCAGCAGCGCGGACAGGGGAACTAGATCCTACGAGCAGTACTTC. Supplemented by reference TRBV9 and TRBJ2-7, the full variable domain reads DSGVTQTPKHLITATGQRVTLRCSPRSGDLSVYWYQQSLDQGLQFLIQYYNGEERAKGNILERFSAQQFPDLHSELNLSSLELGDSALYFCASSADRGTRSYEQYFGPGTRLTVT.

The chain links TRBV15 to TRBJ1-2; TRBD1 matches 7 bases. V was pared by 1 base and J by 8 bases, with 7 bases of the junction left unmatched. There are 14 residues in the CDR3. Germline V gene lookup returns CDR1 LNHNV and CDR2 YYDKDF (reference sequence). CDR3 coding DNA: TGTGCCACCAGCAGAGTTGACAGGGACCTGGGCTACACCTTC. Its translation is CATSRVDRDLGYTF.